This T cell receptor beta chain stems from a study of blood T cell repertoires in COVID-19. About the study: Italy, Spain and the United States were the sources of the convalescent and acute COVID-19 samples. From T cells, B-cell-depleted T cells, or PBMCs came the material, which was cDNA or gDNA.

Original processing methods: Estimation of nucleated cell counts relied on the amplification of reference gene primers. This table comes from immunoSEQ multiplex PCR, and its TCRdb copy is limited to in-frame clones, with some not included. V and J calls and clone size come straight from that table; D and trimming were deduced from the DNA. The top ten hold 4% to 6% of the sample, which has approximately 220,000 clones, around 84% seen once. The CDR3 covers 16 residues. Germline CDR1 is GTSNPN and CDR2 is SVGIG (reference sequence). V dropped 0 bases and J dropped 2 bases, with 15 bases sitting between them.

The sequenced sample consisted of peripheral blood. The TCR was taken from a woman aged 55-70 years who had recovered from COVID-19. The rearrangement uses TRBV30 and TRBJ2-3, with a tentative D call TRBD1 (6 bases). CDR3 DNA: TGTGCCTGGAGTGTCCTAGGGACACCAGACACAGATACGCAGTATTTT. The encoded protein is CAWSVLGTPDTDTQYF.